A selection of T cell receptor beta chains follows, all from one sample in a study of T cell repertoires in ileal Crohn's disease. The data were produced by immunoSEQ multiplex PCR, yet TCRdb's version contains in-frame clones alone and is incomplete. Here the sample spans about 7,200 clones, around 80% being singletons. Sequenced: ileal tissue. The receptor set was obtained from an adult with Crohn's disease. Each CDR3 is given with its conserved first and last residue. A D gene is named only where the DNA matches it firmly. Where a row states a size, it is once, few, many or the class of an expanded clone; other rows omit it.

CDR3: CASSTLGLHTGELFF; DNA: TGTGCCAGTAGTACACTCGGACTCCACACCGGGGAGCTGTTTTTT; D: .; size: once; J: TRBJ2-2; V: TRBV19
CDR3: CASTRVSRLDQPQHF; DNA: TGTGCCAGCACCCGGGTCTCGAGGCTCGATCAGCCCCAGCATTTT; D: .; size: .; J: TRBJ1-5; V: TRBV6-1
CDR3: CASSLRTGQGGDTQYF; DNA: TGTGCCAGCAGCTTAAGAACCGGACAGGGTGGCGATACGCAGTATTTT; D: TRBD1; size: .; J: TRBJ2-3; V: TRBV11-3
CDR3: CASSLGVSGNTIYF; DNA: TGTGCCAGCAGTTTGGGGGTATCGGGAAACACCATATATTTT; D: .; size: .; J: TRBJ1-3; V: TRBV6-5
CDR3: CASSLVGNYGYTF; DNA: TGCGCCAGCAGCTTGGTCGGAAACTATGGCTACACCTTC; D: .; size: .; J: TRBJ1-2; V: TRBV5-1
CDR3: CASRRAPSPMNTEAFF; DNA: TGTGCCAGTAGACGAGCCCCCAGCCCCATGAACACTGAAGCTTTCTTT; D: .; size: once; J: TRBJ1-1; V: TRBV19
CDR3: CASSPSGPERSYNSPLHF; DNA: TGTGCCAGCAGCCCCTCGGGCCCAGAGAGGTCCTATAATTCACCCCTCCACTTT; D: .; size: .; J: TRBJ1-6; V: TRBV9
CDR3: CASSEVVDEKLFF; DNA: TGTGCCAGCAGTGAAGTAGTGGATGAAAAACTGTTTTTT; D: .; size: .; J: TRBJ1-4; V: TRBV6-8
CDR3: CASSVEVTEQFF; DNA: TGTGCCAGCAGCGTAGAAGTGACTGAGCAGTTCTTC; D: .; size: large; J: TRBJ2-1; V: TRBV9
CDR3: CASRQPGTDTQYF; DNA: TGTGCCAGCAGGCAACCAGGGACAGATACGCAGTATTTT; D: .; size: .; J: TRBJ2-3; V: TRBV6-5
CDR3: CSPERATEAFF; DNA: TGCAGCCCCGAGAGGGCCACTGAAGCTTTCTTT; D: .; size: .; J: TRBJ1-1; V: TRBV29-1
CDR3: CASSGGRELEQYF; DNA: TGTGCCAGCAGTGGGGGGCGGGAGCTCGAGCAGTACTTC; D: .; size: .; J: TRBJ2-7; V: TRBV2
CDR3: CASTAGLTDTQYF; DNA: TGTGCCAGCACGGCAGGACTCACAGATACGCAGTATTTT; D: .; size: .; J: TRBJ2-3; V: TRBV2
CDR3: CASSLDGDSGYTF; DNA: TGTGCCAGCAGCTTAGACGGGGACAGCGGCTACACCTTC; D: TRBD1; size: .; J: TRBJ1-2; V: TRBV11-2
CDR3: CASSRTQGSTGNTIYF; DNA: TGTGCCAGCAGCCGTACCCAGGGAAGTACCGGAAACACCATATATTTT; D: .; size: .; J: TRBJ1-3; V: TRBV11-2
CDR3: CATQSASGANVLTF; DNA: TGTGCCACCCAGTCCGCCTCTGGGGCCAACGTCCTGACTTTC; D: .; size: .; J: TRBJ2-6; V: TRBV6-5
CDR3: CASSLRREQFF; DNA: TGTGCCAGCAGCTTGAGACGGGAGCAGTTCTTC; D: .; size: .; J: TRBJ2-1; V: TRBV5-6
CDR3: CASSVAAGAGANVLTF; DNA: TGTGCCAGCAGCGTCGCCGCCGGGGCTGGGGCCAACGTCCTGACTTTC; D: .; size: .; J: TRBJ2-6; V: TRBV9
CDR3: CASRREDTQYF; DNA: TGTGCCAGCAGGAGGGAAGATACGCAGTATTTT; D: .; size: .; J: TRBJ2-3; V: TRBV28
CDR3: CASSNRDGQETQYF; DNA: TGTGCCAGCAGTAACCGGGACGGCCAAGAGACCCAGTACTTC; D: .; size: .; J: TRBJ2-5; V: TRBV7-3
CDR3: CASSLWQGGDTQYF; DNA: TGTGCCAGCAGTTTATGGCAGGGAGGAGATACGCAGTATTTT; D: .; size: .; J: TRBJ2-3; V: TRBV28
CDR3: CASSPPGVTNEKLFF; DNA: TGTGCCAGCTCACCACCGGGGGTAACTAATGAAAAACTGTTTTTT; D: .; size: .; J: TRBJ1-4; V: TRBV18
CDR3: CAIRGTSTHEQYF; DNA: TGTGCCATCAGGGGGACTAGCACCCACGAGCAGTACTTC; D: TRBD2; size: .; J: TRBJ2-7; V: TRBV10-3
CDR3: CASSEFRGDTDTQYF; DNA: TGTGCCAGCAGTGAGTTCCGGGGGGACACAGATACGCAGTATTTT; D: TRBD2; size: few; J: TRBJ2-3; V: TRBV6-4
CDR3: CASSESTLSNQPQHF; DNA: TGTGCCAGCAGTGAAAGTACCCTTAGCAATCAGCCCCAGCATTTT; D: .; size: .; J: TRBJ1-5; V: TRBV6-1
CDR3: CASSQDRLSYNSPLHF; DNA: TGTGCCAGCAGCCAAGACCGCCTCTCCTATAATTCACCCCTCCACTTT; D: .; size: .; J: TRBJ1-6; V: TRBV4-2
CDR3: CASSPLSGRQDNEQFF; DNA: TGTGCCAGCAGCCCCCTAAGCGGGAGACAAGACAATGAGCAGTTCTTC; D: TRBD2; size: .; J: TRBJ2-1; V: TRBV7-3
CDR3: CASSYRSPGLSYEQYF; DNA: TGTGCCAGCAGTTACCGATCACCGGGATTGTCCTACGAGCAGTACTTC; D: .; size: .; J: TRBJ2-7; V: TRBV6-5
CDR3: CAIRKGQGDNQPQHF; DNA: TGTGCCATTAGAAAGGGACAGGGGGACAATCAGCCCCAGCATTTT; D: TRBD1; size: .; J: TRBJ1-5; V: TRBV10-3
CDR3: CASSLDGLAVDYTDTQYF; DNA: TGTGCCAGCAGCTTAGATGGCCTAGCGGTGGATTACACAGATACGCAGTATTTT; D: TRBD2; size: few; J: TRBJ2-3; V: TRBV11-2
CDR3: CASSDRGRKGYTF; DNA: TGTGCCAGCAGTGACAGGGGGCGAAAGGGCTACACCTTC; D: TRBD1; size: .; J: TRBJ1-2; V: TRBV2
CDR3: CASSLAGRVNTEAFF; DNA: TGTGCCAGCAGCTTAGCGGGTCGGGTGAACACTGAAGCTTTCTTT; D: .; size: .; J: TRBJ1-1; V: TRBV11-1
CDR3: CASSPGPNTEAFF; DNA: TGTGCCAGCAGCCCGGGTCCGAACACTGAAGCTTTCTTT; D: .; size: .; J: TRBJ1-1; V: TRBV7-8
CDR3: CASKGVGNQPQHF; DNA: TGTGCCAGCAAGGGCGTGGGCAATCAGCCCCAGCATTTT; D: .; size: few; J: TRBJ1-5; V: TRBV5-8
CDR3: CASSLEKTQYF; DNA: TGCGCCAGCAGCCTCGAGAAGACCCAGTACTTC; D: .; size: few; J: TRBJ2-5; V: TRBV5-1
CDR3: CASSLRDPSSYEQYF; DNA: TGTGCCAGCAGTCTTCGGGACCCTAGCTCCTACGAGCAGTACTTC; D: .; size: .; J: TRBJ2-7; V: TRBV6-5
CDR3: CASSLLDRVRSYNEQFF; DNA: TGTGCCAGCAGCCTACTGGACAGGGTGAGGTCCTACAATGAGCAGTTCTTC; D: TRBD1; size: .; J: TRBJ2-1; V: TRBV5-5
CDR3: CASSQFTGSNQPQHF; DNA: TGCGCCAGCAGCCAGTTTACAGGTAGCAATCAGCCCCAGCATTTT; D: .; size: .; J: TRBJ1-5; V: TRBV4-1
CDR3: CASRLGTVYEQYF; DNA: TGCGCCAGCAGGCTCGGGACAGTCTACGAGCAGTACTTC; D: TRBD1; size: .; J: TRBJ2-7; V: TRBV10-2
CDR3: CASSRHHQETQYF; DNA: TGTGCCAGCTCTCGACACCACCAAGAGACCCAGTACTTC; D: .; size: .; J: TRBJ2-5; V: TRBV18
CDR3: CASSFLRGRSYGYTF; DNA: TGTGCCAGCAGCTTCCTCCGGGGACGGAGTTATGGCTACACCTTC; D: .; size: .; J: TRBJ1-2; V: TRBV13
CDR3: CASSIRGQPQHF; DNA: TGTGCCAGCAGTATTCGGGGTCAGCCCCAGCATTTT; D: .; size: .; J: TRBJ1-5; V: TRBV28
CDR3: CASSLASKSYEQYF; DNA: TGTGCCAGCAGTTTAGCTAGTAAATCCTACGAGCAGTACTTC; D: .; size: medium-sized; J: TRBJ2-7; V: TRBV28
CDR3: CASSVAGPRGFGYTF; DNA: TGTGCCAGCAGCGTAGCGGGACCCCGTGGCTTTGGCTACACCTTC; D: .; size: .; J: TRBJ1-2; V: TRBV9
CDR3: CATSRSSVKTQYF; DNA: TGTGCCACCAGCAGGAGTAGCGTGAAGACCCAGTACTTC; D: .; size: medium-sized; J: TRBJ2-5; V: TRBV15
CDR3: CASGRTGSSYEQYF; DNA: TGTGCTAGTGGTCGGACAGGCAGCTCCTACGAGCAGTACTTC; D: TRBD1; size: .; J: TRBJ2-7; V: TRBV12-5
CDR3: CASSFEVRHTDTQYF; DNA: TGTGCCAGCAGCTTTGAAGTGCGGCACACAGATACGCAGTATTTT; D: .; size: .; J: TRBJ2-3; V: TRBV5-5
CDR3: CAWSPRFFYGYTF; DNA: TGTGCCTGGAGCCCCAGGTTTTTCTATGGCTACACCTTC; D: .; size: .; J: TRBJ1-2; V: TRBV30
CDR3: CASSSPGRHEQYF; DNA: TGCGCCAGCAGTTCCCCCGGGAGGCACGAGCAGTACTTC; D: TRBD2; size: .; J: TRBJ2-7; V: TRBV10-1
CDR3: CASSQDLAGITDTQYF; DNA: TGTGCCAGCAGCCAAGATCTGGCGGGGATTACAGATACGCAGTATTTT; D: .; size: .; J: TRBJ2-3; V: TRBV4-2
CDR3: CASSVVPPDWAF; DNA: TGTGCCAGCAGCGTAGTTCCTCCGGACTGGGCCTTC; D: .; size: .; J: TRBJ1-2; V: TRBV9
CDR3: CSVLGQFQDEQYF; DNA: TGCAGCGTTCTTGGGCAGTTCCAGGACGAGCAGTACTTC; D: .; size: .; J: TRBJ2-7; V: TRBV29-1
CDR3: CASSSLSREQFF; DNA: TGTGCCAGCAGCTCCCTGAGCCGTGAGCAGTTCTTC; D: .; size: .; J: TRBJ2-1; V: TRBV11-3
CDR3: CASSEGGLQKDTQYF; DNA: TGTGCCAGCAGTGAAGGGGGTTTGCAGAAAGATACGCAGTATTTT; D: .; size: .; J: TRBJ2-3; V: TRBV25-1
CDR3: CASSQRGRTEAFF; DNA: TGTGCCAGCAGCCAGCGAGGGCGTACTGAAGCTTTCTTT; D: .; size: .; J: TRBJ1-1; V: TRBV7-6
CDR3: CASSEYGNPGANVLTF; DNA: TGTGCCAGCAGTGAATATGGAAATCCTGGGGCCAACGTCCTGACTTTC; D: .; size: .; J: TRBJ2-6; V: TRBV2